The clone carrying this T cell receptor beta chain was seen only a few times. Its target is unknown. The data belong to a study of T cells in Graves' hyperthyroidism and ophthalmopathy. Overall study: Any treatment followed the collection of peripheral blood at initial diagnosis. General study points: Ophthalmopathy could be told apart from stable hyperthyroidism with a 13 V-J model. Most expanded thyroid clonotypes above 0.001 also appeared in blood.

Using RNA transcripts as the source, TCR beta CDR3 regions were amplified. Carried out on the TCR CDR3, a first-round RT-PCR used the HTBI primer set. A single record per CDR3 protein comes from TCRdb applying MiXCR to the multiplex PCR reads. Found here are a few hundred thousand distinct CDR3 sequences, approximately 17% of them singletons; the top ten hold 17%. The PBMCs were taken from over 9.5 ml of fresh peripheral blood. Germline V gene data show CDR1 as SGHDN and CDR2 as FVKESK. The CDR3 runs to 16 residues. V was pared by 4 bases and J by 3 bases, with 7 bases of the junction left unmatched. V gene TRBV14 combines with J gene TRBJ2-7, with TRBD2 identical over 12 bases. This receptor was taken from a woman under 30 with Graves' ophthalmopathy. The sequencing sample was made of blood. The CDR3 DNA reads TGTGCCAGCAGCCCCCCCGGACTAGCGGGATTCTACGAGCAGTACTTC. Its protein is CASSPPGLAGFYEQYF. The variable domain in full, completed from reference TRBV14 and TRBJ2-7, reads EAGVTQFPSHSVIEKGQTVTLRCDPISGHDNLYWYRRVMGKEIKFLLHFVKESKQDESGMPNNRFLAERTGGTYSTLKVQPAELEDSGVYFCASSPPGLAGFYEQYFGPGTRLTVT.